This TCR beta chain was obtained from a study of cytomegalovirus exposure and HLA in healthy donors. PCR involved 60 Vbeta and 13 Jbeta primers. Assay: immunoSEQ multiplex PCR; the TCRdb copy retains only in-frame clones and omits some. The sample has about 150,000 clones, around three quarters seen once. Turning to this clone: The target antigen is unknown.

Though probably carrying unrecorded immune exposures, donors were nominally healthy at sampling. Per the germline V gene, CDR1 is SNHLY and CDR2 is FYNNEI. Trimming took 6 bases from V and 1 from J, leaving 13 bases between them. The CDR3 is 15 residues long. Study results and limitations: Analysis was performed later, and it showed HLA-associated TCR beta chains to be more clonally expanded than equally common others. V segments that were indistinguishable, TRBV6-2 and TRBV6-3 among them, were omitted from analysis. Among CMV-associated TCR beta chains, most appeared HLA-restricted in a later analysis.

The chain recombines TRBV2 with TRBJ1-5, with D unresolved. Sequenced sample: PBMCs. This sequence was found in a woman between 40 and 55 years old in good health and CMV-seronegative. CDR3 residues: CASSTEGRSNQPQHF. The CDR3 bases are TGTGCCAGCAGCACCGAGGGCAGAAGCAATCAGCCCCAGCATTTT.